This paragraph covers one T cell receptor (beta chain) sequence. Its antigen remains undetermined. No clone much larger than this one lies a single base away; base qualities are absent. At one collaborating source in Seattle, patients were enrolled during active infection and were followed longitudinally through the course of disease. Collaborating institutions collected whole blood in K2EDTA tubes following their own protocols. For TCRbeta analysis, collaborators shipped samples as frozen whole blood, isolated PBMCs, or DNA extracted from either of those sample types. The sample comes from a study of blood T cell repertoires in COVID-19 (dated by TCRdb to 2018 to 2021). The study in broad terms: Samples from collaborators originated in the United States, Italy and Spain and spanned both the acute and convalescent phases of COVID-19. The samples were drawn from two sources: the first 160 participants of the ongoing ImmuneRACE study, and 1,000 to 1,500 subjects contributed by 6 global collaborators. Deeply sampled blood TCRbeta repertoires from subjects exposed to, actively infected with, or recovered from COVID-19 were included in the dataset. Sample metadata almost always included a de-identified subject ID, COVID-19 status, age in years and sex. Where available, HLA class I and class II types were taken from metadata supplied by the sample provider and were not determined by assay-based typing. The prospective study material was composed of cDNA or gDNA derived from T cells, B-cell-depleted T cells, or PBMCs. The repertoires were made available in a free public database intended to serve as a resource for research on the immune response to SARS-CoV-2. The investigation overall reported the following: Clinical and demographic metadata were provided uncurated, with the amount varying by source and participant.

The immunoSEQ Assay, a bias-controlled multiplex PCR, was used to amplify TCRbeta CDR3 regions from genomic DNA. The source study handled its data this way. Nucleated cell counts per sample were estimated from amplification of reference gene primers within the assay. To quantify the absolute abundance of each unique TCRbeta CDR3 rearrangement, sequence reads were collapsed and filtered. For each sample, productive Simpson clonality was calculated by taking the square root of Simpson's diversity index across productive rearrangements. TCRdb carries this immuneACCESS record with in-frame sequences only. Its versions omit some clonotypes, under half of them owing to an unresolved V gene in the studies checked, with the rest unexplained. The V and J calls and the clone size are those of that table, but D and trimming were determined from the DNA. This sample has 250,000 to 350,000 clones in its table, and 65% to 85% of those were observed once. The ten largest clones add up to roughly 1.6% of the sample.

Via the germline V gene, CDR1 is SGDLS and CDR2 YYNGEE. The CDR3 contains 14 residues, cysteine and phenylalanine counted. Left in the record is the CDR3 DNA by itself, 42 bases read in frame from the first base. The junction carries 11 bases between V and J, which are trimmed by 5 bases and 0 bases respectively. Recombination joined TRBV9 with TRBJ2-5; the D gene is perhaps TRBD1, from 6 matching bases. This receptor was identified in a human donor with COVID-19, enrolled during active disease. The donor label of this sample is uncertain. The sequenced material came from peripheral blood. The sequenced DNA is TGTGCCAGCAGTGGGGGCCGGTACCAAGAGACCCAGTACTTC. Its coded protein is CASSGGRYQETQYF.